This TCR beta chain was documented in a study of T cells in Graves' hyperthyroidism and ophthalmopathy (dated by TCRdb to about 2019). Study-level background: Peripheral blood samples were taken at the time of initial diagnosis, prior to any treatment. To identify distinguishing TCR V-J signatures, a discovery cohort of some 99 patients was used, comprising roughly 45 with Graves' ophthalmopathy and around 60 with stable Graves' hyperthyroidism. Prospective prediction of ophthalmopathy was tested in an independent validation cohort consisting of 18 hyperthyroidism patients and 17 patients who later progressed to ophthalmopathy. The roughly 91 discovery patients were randomly divided into training and test sets at a 7:3 ratio. In more than five Graves' hyperthyroidism patients, the study also compared T-cell repertoires from thyroid tissue with T-cell repertoires from blood. Once sampling was done, hyperthyroidism patients were given methimazole at a starting dose of 30 mg daily, whereas ophthalmopathy patients were given high-dose intravenous methylprednisolone. TCR Vbeta CDR3 sequencing of approximately 140 peripheral blood samples (under 45 ophthalmopathy, about 75 hyperthyroidism and approximately 17 progressor patients) is reported in the paper.

This clonotype was picked up a small number of times. What this receptor recognizes is not known. Within one base of it there is no much larger clone, and no base qualities were kept. Results and caveats for the whole study, not just this receptor: During validation, the model predicted progression to ophthalmopathy a median of approximately 6 months ahead of onset, with roughly 65% sensitivity and 72% to 85% specificity. No statistical method was used to fix the sample size in advance, and group allocation was not hidden from the investigators. A model built on a 13 V-J signature distinguished ophthalmopathy from stable hyperthyroidism, reaching roughly 88% sensitivity and around 81% specificity in cross-validation and 80%/75% in testing. Most expanded thyroid clonotypes (frequency above 0.001) were also detected in blood, suggesting blood repertoires may reflect thyroid immune responses.

TCR beta CDR3 regions were amplified from RNA transcripts. For the first round of RT-PCR on the TCR CDR3, the HTBI primer set was used together with the Qiagen OneStep RT-PCR kit. Libraries were constructed in a second round of multiplex PCR, after which size selection and purification were performed. Libraries were sequenced paired-end with 100 bp reads on an Illumina HiSeq2000. Per the source publication's procedure: Raw data were processed with SOAPnuke, discarding reads with adapters, uncalled bases, mean Phred below 15, or no exact constant-primer or identifier match. COPE v1.2.5 was used to merge high-quality paired reads, and clonotypes were defined as unique nucleotide sequences. MiTCR v1.1 was used to align clonotypes to the IMGT TRBV, TRBD and TRBJ reference segments. The analysis was restricted to V-J combinations with a frequency above 0.0001, which together covered roughly 99% of the repertoires. The TCS score was defined as F50 (clonal expansion) divided by E x V (chaos), with BLOSUM62-based TCRdist calculated between CDR3 peptides within each V-J. Welch's t-statistics and random forest reduced around 510 V-J features to 10 to 15, which were used in a naive Bayes classifier (R e1071). TCRdb reanalyzed the raw reads on its own, using fastp at Q25 for trimming and MiXCR for clone calling, and kept in-frame beta chains. When rows share a CDR3 protein, they turn into one entry using the most common DNA and genes. What appears here as the V and J calls and clone size reflects TCRdb's work, not the paper's. The sample includes approximately 600,000 distinct CDR3 sequences, with approximately 15% observed a single time. The leading ten clones occupy about 7% of the sample.

Ophthalmopathy patients had moderately to severely active disease, with a Clinical Activity Score of 3 or more, a NOSPECS grade of 4 or more, and a disease duration of less than 3 months. Any patient with an uncontrolled infection, another autoimmune disease, pregnancy or lactation was excluded. Diagnoses relied on clinical symptoms, serum thyroxine and TRAb, thyroid ultrasound and orbital computed tomography. Ficoll-Paque density gradient centrifugation was used to isolate PBMCs from under 11 ml of fresh peripheral blood. Total RNA was extracted with Trizol reagent, and quality was checked on an Agilent 2100 Bioanalyzer. Deletion took 10 bases off V and 5 bases off J, with a span of 9 bases between the germline ends. Taken from cysteine to phenylalanine, the CDR3 has 11 residues. The read is trimmed to its CDR3 DNA, 33 bases read in frame from base 1. The germline V gene encodes CDR1 LNHDA and CDR2 SQIVND (reference sequence).

The rearranged segments are TRBV19 and TRBJ1-5, with the D segment identity uncertain. Source material: blood. This sequence originates from a woman between 18 and 29 years old with Graves' ophthalmopathy. The nucleotide sequence reads TGTGCCACCCGCACCTATCAGCCCCAGCATTTT. The encoded protein is CATRTYQPQHF.